These 5 T cell receptor beta chains came from one sample sequenced in a study of T-cell reconstitution after alpha-beta-depleted transplantation in children. Preparation of the TCRbeta library involved a method that used unique molecular identifiers. MiXCR was run by TCRdb on the PCR reads, yielding one entry per CDR3 protein. The table records fewer than 750,000 distinct CDR3 sequences, roughly 24% of them present only once. The source material was PBMCs, mostly from graft donor cells, sampled 360 days after TCRalphabeta/CD19-depleted stem cell transplant. The receptors shown here come from a boy in the first two years of life who had a stem cell transplant for acute myeloid leukemia, so the T cells may come from the graft donor.

This chain links TRBV5-6 with TRBJ2-1, with D maybe TRBD2 (6 bases). The ends were cut back, 2 bases at V and 10 bases at J, with 10 bases in the middle. From germline, CDR1 is SGHDT and CDR2 YYEEEE. The CDR3 sequence is 12 residues long. In nucleotides, the CDR3 is TGTGCCAGCAGCTTCAGGGAGGACGAGCAGTTCTTC. This sequence encodes CASSFREDEQFF.

This clonotype has more than one count but fewer than ten. The chain couples TRBV7-2 to TRBJ2-2; D possibly uses TRBD1 or TRBD2 (6 bases each). The CDR3 sequence is 17 residues long. Trimming took off 4 bases at V and 0 bases at J, with 15 bases between the two ends. Germline lookup yields CDR1 SGHTA and CDR2 FQGNSA. CDR3 nucleotide sequence: TGTGCCAGCAGCTCCCGGGGGACATATACGAACACCGGGGAGCTGTTTTTT. Its translation is CASSSRGTYTNTGELFF. The complete variable domain, with remaining parts taken from reference TRBV7-2 and TRBJ2-2, reads GAGVSQSPSNKVTEKGKDVELRCDPISGHTALYWYRQSLGQGLEFLIYFQGNSAPDKSGLPSDRFSAERTGGSVSTLTIQRTQQEDSAVYLCASSSRGTYTNTGELFFGEGSRLTVL.

The rearrangement links TRBV20-1 to TRBJ2-1, with no clear D. V was trimmed by 0 bases and J by 0 bases, leaving 12 bases between them. CDR1 and CDR2 (germline): DFQATT, SNEGSKA (reference sequence). The CDR3 sequence is 16 residues long. CDR3 coding DNA: TGCAGTGCTAGAGATCCCGCCTATAGCTCCTACAATGAGCAGTTCTTC. Translating gives CSARDPAYSSYNEQFF.

This clonotype was recorded a few times. This chain connects TRBV9 to TRBJ2-7; D is possibly TRBD2 (6 bases). The CDR3 has 13 residues. The germline V and J ends were trimmed by 2 bases and 3 bases, with 9 bases remaining between them. The V gene's germline CDR1 is SGDLS and CDR2 YYNGEE. CDR3 nucleotides: TGTGCCAGCAGCGTGGGAGGAGACTACGAGCAGTACTTC. It is translated as CASSVGGDYEQYF.

This clonotype came up many times. The rearrangement uses TRBV20-1 and TRBJ2-7; 8 positions match TRBD2. In germline, CDR1 is DFQATT, CDR2 SNEGSKA (reference sequence). Losses at the gene ends were 7 bases for V and 4 bases for J; bases not matched to a gene: 6. This CDR3 is 12 amino acids long. The CDR3 DNA reads TGCAGTGGGAGCGGGGGCGGGTACGAGCAGTACTTC. Translation gives CSGSGGGYEQYF.